The 31 T cell receptor beta chains given below trace back to one sample, sequenced in a study of immune evolution from preneoplasia to lung adenocarcinoma. Some clones are missing from TCRdb's copy, which holds only in-frame ones; the method was immunoSEQ multiplex PCR. Among about 6,500 clones, around 69% were seen once, and the ten largest hold around 9.5%. Input material: FFPE lung adenocarcinoma in situ tissue. These receptor sequences come from an older donor with lung adenocarcinoma.

The chain employs TRBV7-3 and TRBJ2-2; 10 nucleotides align to TRBD2. The trim removed 6 bases at V and 2 bases at J, leaving 6 bases unmatched. The CDR3 has 16 amino acids. The germline V gene has CDR1 SGHTA and CDR2 FQGTGA. CDR3 loop: CASSPTSGVNTGELFF. The CDR3 DNA reads TGTGCCAGCAGTCCTACTAGCGGGGTCAACACCGGGGAGCTGTTTTTT.

The chain joins TRBV6-1 to TRBJ2-7; D gene uncertain. CDR1 is MNHNS, CDR2 SASEGT, per germline. Trimming removed 5 bases at V and 0 bases at J, with 14 bases between. CDR3 size: 15 residues. The CDR3, as DNA: TGTGCCAGCAGTCCACGGACCGCCAGCTCCTACGAGCAGTACTTC. Amino acid sequence: CASSPRTASSYEQYF.

The rearrangement uses TRBV7-9 and TRBJ2-5, with no clear D. The CDR3 runs 14 residues. Per the germline V gene, CDR1 is SEHNR and CDR2 is FQNEAQ (reference sequence). The germline V and J ends were trimmed by 2 bases and 5 bases, with 12 bases remaining between them. Here the CDR3 reads CASSLTVVRETQYF. For the CDR3, the DNA is TGTGCCAGCAGCTTAACTGTAGTACGGGAGACCCAGTACTTC.

The table lists this clone with a count of one. The CDR3 DNA sequence: TGTGCCAGCAGCCCGTGGGTGGGGTCCCGCACAGATACGCAGTATTTT. Translating it yields CASSPWVGSRTDTQYF. The chain recombines TRBV7-6 with TRBJ2-3; D call uncertain. Looked up from germline, CDR1 is SGHVS and CDR2 is FNYEAQ. This CDR3 has 16 residues. Trimming took off 5 bases at V and 1 base at J, with 16 bases between the two ends.

V gene TRBV12-5 combines with J gene TRBJ2-3; no reliable D call. CDR1 LGHNT and CDR2 FRNRAP come from the germline V gene. Trimming shortened V by 6 bases and J by 3 bases, and 4 bases separated the two germline ends. The CDR3 contains 11 residues. The CDR3 spells CASGRTDTQYF. The CDR3, as DNA: TGTGCTAGTGGGAGAACAGATACGCAGTATTTT.

The V gene is TRBV7-8, the J gene TRBJ1-1, with 8 bases matching TRBD1. J was trimmed by 8 bases and V by 3 bases; bases with no gene match: 2. The CDR3 has 12 amino acids. From germline, CDR1 is SGHVS and CDR2 FQNEAQ. CDR3: CASSFRQGEAFF. CDR3 in DNA: TGTGCCAGCAGCTTCCGACAGGGGGAAGCTTTCTTT.

In DNA form, the CDR3 reads TGTGCCAGCAGTGGACAGCCCCAGTTCTTC. The encoded protein is CASSGQPQFF. This rearrangement joins TRBV2 to TRBJ2-1, with D tentatively TRBD1 (5 bases). Germline CDR1 is SNHLY and CDR2 is FYNNEI. The CDR3 loop spans 10 amino acids. Trimming removed 4 bases at V and 13 bases at J, with 8 bases between.

This sequence joins TRBV10-1 and TRBJ2-2; D remains ambiguous. The CDR3 consists of 12 residues. Germline V gene lookup returns CDR1 WNHNN and CDR2 SYGVQD (reference sequence). V lost 5 bases, J lost 8 bases, and 9 bases lay in between. The CDR3: CASSPRQGELFF. The CDR3 coding sequence is TGCGCCAGCAGTCCTCGACAAGGGGAGCTGTTTTTT.

The V and J genes are TRBV5-1 and TRBJ2-3; tentatively, D is TRBD1 or TRBD2 (5 bases each). The CDR3 sequence is 12 residues long. Germline CDR1 SGHRS, CDR2 YFSETQ. Trimming pared 5 bases from V and 8 bases from J, leaving 12 bases between. Written as DNA, the CDR3 is TGCGCCAGCAGTGAAGGGGAGAGTACGCAGTATTTT. The encoded protein is CASSEGESTQYF.

The CDR3 DNA follows: TGTGCTAGTGGTTTGGTGGTGGGACTAGCGGGGTCCGGGGAGCTGTTTTTT. It encodes CASGLVVGLAGSGELFF. The rearrangement links TRBV12-5 to TRBJ2-2; TRBD2 matches at 13 bases. V shed 0 bases, J shed 6 bases, and the junction held 4 bases outside the gene matches. The CDR3 loop spans 17 amino acids. CDR1 LGHNT and CDR2 FRNRAP come from the germline V gene.

The CDR3: CASSRQGEADTQYF. The DNA of the CDR3 is TGTGCCAGCAGTCGACAGGGGGAGGCAGATACGCAGTATTTT. The chain carries TRBV6-4 and TRBJ2-3; 9 bases line up with TRBD1. CDR1 is MRHNA and CDR2 is SNTAGT in the germline V gene. CDR3 size: 14 residues. V shed 5 bases, J shed 4 bases, and the junction held 4 bases outside the gene matches.

The J gene is TRBJ2-6, the V gene TRBV11-3; 7 bases fit TRBD1. Germline trimming cut 7 bases from V and 2 bases from J; bases unmatched to any gene: 5. The CDR3 totals 15 residues. Per germline, CDR1 SGHNT and CDR2 YENEEA. This CDR3 is CASTPTGTGANVLTF. In DNA form, the CDR3 reads TGTGCCAGCACCCCGACAGGGACTGGGGCCAACGTCCTGACTTTC.

Comments on this clone: One junction end disagrees with the germline gene, perhaps due to a read error. CDR3 DNA sequence: TGTGCCAGCAACTTAAGCGGGGCAGGGGCTGAAGCTTTCTTT. Amino acids: CASNLSGAGAEAFF. The V gene is TRBV7-9, the J gene TRBJ1-1, with D perhaps matching TRBD1 (6 bases). The germline CDR1 and CDR2 sequences are SEHNR and FQNEAQ (reference sequence). CDR3 length: 14 amino acids.

The chain links TRBV20-1 to TRBJ1-2; D is ambiguous. The CDR3 loop spans 10 amino acids. CDR1 and CDR2 (germline): DFQATT, SNEGSKA (reference sequence). V lost 6 bases to trimming and J lost 9 bases, with 11 bases between them. Here the CDR3 reads CSAWMDSYTF. The CDR3, as DNA: TGCAGTGCGTGGATGGATAGCTACACCTTC.

CDR3 DNA: TGTGCCTGGAGGGGGGCTGGGGAGACCCAGTACTTC. The encoded protein is CAWRGAGETQYF. The rearrangement joins TRBV30 to TRBJ2-5; D might be TRBD1 (6 bases). Trimming left V 3 bases short and J 5 bases short, with 10 bases between. The CDR3 is 12 amino acids. The germline V gene has CDR1 GTSNPN and CDR2 SVGIG (reference sequence).

The chain couples TRBV5-1 to TRBJ1-1; D is unclear. V was pared by 0 bases and J by 1 base, with 10 bases between. This CDR3 spans 15 amino acids. Germline assignment: CDR1 SGHRS and CDR2 YFSETQ. CDR3 sequence (DNA): TGCGCCAGCAGCTTGGCTCGGCGAGGGAACACTGAAGCTTTCTTT. Translated, it gives CASSLARRGNTEAFF.

This clone was seen only a few times. The chain links TRBV5-6 to TRBJ1-2; no clear D gene. Germline values: CDR1 SGHDT, CDR2 YYEEEE. V was shortened by 7 bases and J by 1 base, with 20 bases between the two germline ends. This CDR3 contains 16 residues. CDR3 residues: CASASLDGAGNYGYTF. The DNA of the CDR3 is TGTGCCAGCGCATCGTTGGACGGCGCCGGTAACTATGGCTACACCTTC.

The chain joins TRBV2 to TRBJ1-1; perhaps TRBD1 as D (5 bases). Germline V gene data show CDR1 as SNHLY and CDR2 as FYNNEI. Trimming cost V 4 bases and J 3 bases, with 18 bases left between them. This CDR3 has 16 amino acids. As DNA, the CDR3 is TGTGCCAGCAGTGGGCGGCAGGGTGCCCATGACACTGAAGCTTTCTTT. Translated, it gives CASSGRQGAHDTEAFF.

The table lists this clone with a few counts. The chain uses TRBV20-1 and TRBJ2-5; no clear D gene. Looked up from germline, CDR1 is DFQATT and CDR2 is SNEGSKA (reference sequence). The length of the CDR3 is 11 residues. V was trimmed by 3 bases and J by 4 bases, leaving 6 bases between them. The CDR3 DNA reads TGCAGTGCTAGGGGCACAGAGACCCAGTACTTC. This sequence encodes CSARGTETQYF.

The J gene is TRBJ1-2, the V gene TRBV2, with 10 bases that match TRBD1. Per germline, CDR1 SNHLY and CDR2 FYNNEI. The junction had 5 bases not matched to a gene; V was cut back by 6 bases and J by 7 bases. This CDR3 is built from 13 residues. As DNA, the CDR3 is TGTGCCAGCAGGGGGACAGGGGTTCTTGGCTACACCTTC. Translated: CASRGTGVLGYTF.

The chain uses TRBV5-5 and TRBJ1-3; D not certain. The V gene lost 0 bases and the J gene lost 4 bases, with 8 bases spanning the gap. The CDR3 length is 14 residues. The germline V gene has CDR1 SGHKS and CDR2 YYEKEE (reference sequence). CDR3 in DNA: TGTGCCAGCAGCTTGGGGGTTCTCGGAAACACCATATATTTT. As protein: CASSLGVLGNTIYF.

This clone appeared once. The J gene is TRBJ1-2, the V gene TRBV18; D may be TRBD1 (6 bases). CDR1 KGHSH and CDR2 LQKENI come from the germline V gene. The CDR3 spans 14 residues. V was pared by 3 bases and J by 3 bases, with 11 bases between. DNA for the CDR3: TGTGCCAGCTCACCTGCAGGGGCGGACTATGGCTACACCTTC. It encodes CASSPAGADYGYTF. Using reference TRBV18 and TRBJ1-2 for the parts outside the CDR3, the full variable domain is NAGVMQNPRHLVRRRGQEARLRCSPMKGHSHVYWYRQLPEEGLKFMVYLQKENIIDESGMPKERFSAEFPKEGPSILRIQQVVRGDSAAYFCASSPAGADYGYTFGSGTRLTVV.

By share of the sample, this clone is medium-sized. This chain uses TRBV12-5 with TRBJ1-2; 7 bases match TRBD1. With V trimmed by 2 bases and J by 0 bases, 6 bases remained unmatched. The germline gives CDR1 LGHNT, CDR2 FRNRAP. The CDR3 extends over 16 amino acids. The CDR3 coding sequence is TGTGCTAGTGGTTTGCCCCCGGGACAGCCTAACTATGGCTACACCTTC. The encoded protein is CASGLPPGQPNYGYTF.

The chain has TRBV11-2 and TRBJ2-7, with TRBD1 identical over 8 bases. The CDR3 spans 14 residues. After removal of 7 bases from V and 7 bases from J, the junction contained 12 bases not matched to a gene. Germline CDR1 and CDR2: SGHAT and FQNNGV. The chain's CDR3 is CASNSGTGLGEQYF. CDR3 nucleotide sequence: TGTGCCAGCAACTCCGGGACAGGCCTCGGGGAGCAGTACTTC.

This chain connects TRBV30 to TRBJ1-1; D gene ambiguous. From germline, CDR1 is GTSNPN and CDR2 SVGIG (reference sequence). CDR3 length equals 15 residues. V lost 3 bases, J lost 0 bases, and 14 bases lay in between. As DNA, the CDR3 is TGTGCCTGGAGCCGCCCGTCGGGGTTGAACACTGAAGCTTTCTTT. Translating gives CAWSRPSGLNTEAFF.

The chain uses TRBV27 and TRBJ2-3; D not certain. Germline CDR1 reads MNHEY; CDR2 reads SMNVEV (reference sequence). V shed 0 bases and J shed 4 bases, with 5 bases lying between them. This CDR3 comprises 13 residues. CDR3 protein: CASSLSEPDTQYF. The CDR3 DNA follows: TGTGCCAGCAGTTTATCAGAACCAGATACGCAGTATTTT.

This sequence joins TRBV29-1 and TRBJ1-1, with D uncertain. The germline V gene encodes CDR1 SQVTM and CDR2 ANQGSEA. CDR3 size: 14 residues. V was cut by 6 bases and J by 1 base, with 15 bases left in between. The CDR3 DNA reads as TGCAGCGTCCTACGGGCCAGCGGGAACACTGAAGCTTTCTTT. This gives the protein CSVLRASGNTEAFF. The variable domain in full, completed from reference TRBV29-1 and TRBJ1-1, reads SAVISQKPSRDICQRGTSLTIQCQVDSQVTMMFWYRQQPGQSLTLIATANQGSEATYESGFVIDKFPISRPNLTFSTLTVSNMSPEDSSIYLCSVLRASGNTEAFFGQGTRLTVV.

The chain combines TRBV1 with TRBJ2-4; TRBD2 is taken as the D call from the table, unchecked against the DNA. TRBV1 is shown as a pseudogene. The CDR3 length is 15 residues. DNA of the CDR3: TGCACCAGCGATAGGGGAGGGTTGGCCAAAAACATTCAGTACTTC. Translation gives CTSDRGGLAKNIQYF.

This clone was counted a few times. V and J are TRBV7-3 and TRBJ2-7, with D unclear. CDR1 and CDR2 from the germline V gene are SGHTA and FQGTGA. The ends were cut back, 2 bases at V and 2 bases at J, with 10 bases in the middle. CDR3 length: 14 amino acids. CDR3 region: CASSLASGAYEQYF. CDR3 nucleotide sequence: TGTGCCAGCAGCTTAGCGTCTGGCGCCTACGAGCAGTACTTC.

Judged by abundance, this clone is medium-sized (0.01 to 0.1%). The rearrangement links TRBV28 to TRBJ1-5; the match to TRBD1 covers 7 bases. In germline, CDR1 is MDHEN, CDR2 SYDVKM. This CDR3 is 17 amino acids long. V shed 4 bases, J shed 0 bases, and the junction held 9 bases outside the gene matches. The CDR3 nucleotides are TGTGCCAGCAGTTCTTTTGGGACAGCGGCTAGCAATCAGCCCCAGCATTTT. This translates into CASSSFGTAASNQPQHF.

This chain connects TRBV2 to TRBJ1-4, with a possible D match to TRBD1 (6 bases). V was cut by 6 bases and J by 4 bases, with 15 bases left in between. The CDR3 sequence is 15 residues long. The germline V gene has CDR1 SNHLY and CDR2 FYNNEI. CDR3 loop: CASRKGGQLNEKLFF. The CDR3 nucleotides read TGTGCCAGCAGGAAAGGGGGGCAGCTTAATGAAAAACTGTTTTTT.